The next 30 T cell receptor beta chains were all read from a single sample in a study of blood T cell repertoires in COVID-19. Using immunoSEQ multiplex PCR, the repertoire was profiled, and TCRdb retains in-frame clones only, with some absent. In the table there are 200,000 to 250,000 clones, roughly 90% of which are singletons. Sample: PBMCs or T cells enriched from blood (not recorded which). These receptors originate from a woman aged 25-40 years who had recovered from COVID-19.

In its sample, this clone was seen once. The chain combines TRBV29-1 with TRBJ2-7, with 14 positions matching TRBD2. Germline lookup yields CDR1 SQVTM and CDR2 ANQGSEA. The J segment lost 6 bases and the V segment lost 7 bases, leaving 8 bases of the junction unmatched. The CDR3 is made up of 14 amino acids. The CDR3 sequence is CSAGLAGVLSEQYF. In DNA form, the CDR3 reads TGCAGCGCGGGACTAGCGGGAGTACTAAGCGAGCAGTACTTC.

This clone occurred a few times. J is TRBJ2-5 and V is TRBV15, with D unresolved. The CDR3 runs to 15 residues. Per germline, CDR1 LNHNV and CDR2 YYDKDF (reference sequence). V lost 0 bases and J lost 2, with 10 bases in between. For the CDR3, the DNA is TGTGCCACCAGCAGAGATCCGCAACAGCAAGAGACCCAGTACTTC. Its translation: CATSRDPQQQETQYF.

The CDR3 DNA sequence: TGTGCCAGTAGTATTGGAAGGGACAGGGGCACAGATACGCAGTATTTT. It is translated as CASSIGRDRGTDTQYF. This chain connects TRBV19 to TRBJ2-3; 9 bases are shared with TRBD1. Trimming at V came to 3 bases and at J to 1 base, leaving 5 bases not matched to a gene. The CDR3 has 16 amino acids. Germline V gene lookup returns CDR1 LNHDA and CDR2 SQIVND (reference sequence).

This sequence joins TRBV19 and TRBJ2-1; 9 bases map to TRBD2. Germline CDR1 LNHDA, CDR2 SQIVND (reference sequence). This CDR3 comprises 15 residues. Unmatched junction bases numbered 7, after V lost 1 base and J lost 9 bases. The DNA for the CDR3 is TGTGCCAGTAGTATAGCGGCCGGCGGGAGGGGTGAGCAGTTCTTC. As protein: CASSIAAGGRGEQFF.

This clone was counted between two and nine times. For the CDR3, the DNA is TGTGCCAGCAGCCAAGCTGGACTAGCGGGAGGTCGTGAGCAGTTCTTC. This translates into CASSQAGLAGGREQFF. This chain links TRBV4-2 with TRBJ2-1; 14 nucleotides line up with TRBD2. The CDR3 length is 16 residues. CDR1 is LGHNA and CDR2 is YNFKEQ in the germline V gene. The V and J ends lost 1 base and 9 bases, in that order; junction bases with no gene match: 5.

In nucleotides, the CDR3 is TGTGCCAGCAGTTTGGCACAGACCTATGGCTACACCTTC. Protein sequence: CASSLAQTYGYTF. The chain recombines TRBV28 with TRBJ1-2; no clear D. The CDR3 consists of 13 residues. The germline V gene has CDR1 MDHEN and CDR2 SYDVKM. The V end was cut by 3 bases, the J end by 4 bases, with 9 bases between.

V is TRBV7-2 and J is TRBJ1-6; D is unresolved. V lost 0 bases and J lost 9, with 9 bases in between. This CDR3 has 14 amino acids. Germline CDR1 is SGHTA and CDR2 is FQGNSA. The CDR3: CASSLAQAASPLHF. CDR3 nucleotides: TGTGCCAGCAGCTTAGCGCAGGCAGCTTCACCCCTCCACTTT.

In its sample, this clone was seen a few times. This chain links TRBV4-3 with TRBJ1-2, with TRBD1 matching over 7 bases. Germline assignment: CDR1 LGHNA and CDR2 YSLEER. This CDR3 is 15 amino acids long. Unmatched junction bases numbered 9, after V lost 0 bases and J lost 8 bases. In DNA, the CDR3 is TGCGCCAGCAGCCAAGATCTAAGGGGGCGGCTGGGCTACACCTTC. Translating gives CASSQDLRGRLGYTF.

V is TRBV19 and J is TRBJ1-1; 7 bases are shared with TRBD1. After removal of 5 bases from V and 4 bases from J, the junction contained 7 bases not matched to a gene. The CDR3 is made up of 14 amino acids. Germline CDR1 is LNHDA and CDR2 is SQIVND (reference sequence). CDR3 residues: CASSPLAGGTEAFF. The CDR3 DNA is TGTGCCAGTAGTCCTCTGGCAGGGGGCACTGAAGCTTTCTTT.

The V gene is TRBV18, the J gene TRBJ2-3, with 7 bases identical to TRBD1. The CDR3 length is 16 residues. CDR1 KGHSH and CDR2 LQKENI come from the germline V gene. V dropped 4 bases and J dropped 0; count of bases not matched to a gene: 7. The CDR3 DNA is TGTGCCAGCTCACAGGTGGGACAGCATAGCACAGATACGCAGTATTTT. Its translation: CASSQVGQHSTDTQYF.

The genes are TRBV28 and TRBJ2-7; 8 bases align to TRBD2. Germline V gene data show CDR1 as MDHEN and CDR2 as SYDVKM. J lost 0 bases, V lost 5 bases, and 12 bases had no gene match. The CDR3 totals 17 residues. In DNA, the CDR3 is TGTGCCAGCAGTCCCCGCCGGGGGGGGTTCTTCTCCTACGAGCAGTACTTC. Translated, it gives CASSPRRGGFFSYEQYF.

In its sample, this clone was seen a few times. The chain combines TRBV5-1 with TRBJ1-4, with TRBD1 matching 9 bases. V gave up 4 bases and J gave up 3 bases; unmatched junction bases: 10. Germline loops: CDR1 SGHRS, CDR2 YFSETQ. This CDR3 is built from 17 residues. This chain's CDR3 is CASSRYPDRGANEKLFF. The CDR3 DNA sequence: TGCGCCAGCAGCCGATACCCAGACAGGGGGGCTAATGAAAAACTGTTTTTT.

The CDR3 DNA is TGTGCCAGCAGCTTAGCCCCCCCCGGGACAAACAATGAGCAGTTCTTC. Protein sequence: CASSLAPPGTNNEQFF. This chain connects TRBV7-2 to TRBJ2-1; perhaps TRBD1 as D (6 bases). This CDR3 contains 16 residues. Germline V gene sequence: CDR1 SGHTA, CDR2 FQGNSA. Trimming left V 0 bases short and J 5 bases short, with 14 bases between.

V is TRBV19 and J is TRBJ2-1; 11 positions match TRBD2. The J segment lost 3 bases and the V segment lost 6 bases, leaving 1 base of the junction unmatched. Germline V gene sequence: CDR1 LNHDA, CDR2 SQIVND (reference sequence). The length of the CDR3 is 14 residues. The CDR3 region has the DNA TGTGCCAGTAGGACTAGCGGGAACTACAATGAGCAGTTCTTC. It codes for CASRTSGNYNEQFF.

This clone was seen more than once but under ten times. The gene calls are TRBV7-2 and TRBJ1-1; TRBD1 might be the D (6 bases). V gave up 4 bases and J gave up 1 base, with 10 bases separating them. The CDR3 loop spans 14 amino acids. The germline V gene has CDR1 SGHTA and CDR2 FQGNSA. CDR3 protein: CASSSRGANTEAFF. As DNA, the CDR3 is TGTGCCAGCAGCTCCAGGGGTGCGAACACTGAAGCTTTCTTT.

This clone was counted a single time. V is TRBV28 and J is TRBJ1-1, with D perhaps TRBD1 (6 bases). Trimming shortened V by 5 bases and J by 5 bases, and 15 bases separated the two germline ends. This CDR3 has 14 amino acids. The germline CDR1 and CDR2 sequences are MDHEN and SYDVKM. This chain's CDR3 is CASSPPGGETEAFF. The CDR3 DNA sequence: TGTGCCAGCAGTCCCCCGGGGGGCGAGACTGAAGCTTTCTTT. Looking up the rest from reference TRBV28 and TRBJ1-1 gives the full variable domain: DVKVTQSSRYLVKRTGEKVFLECVQDMDHENMFWYRQDPGLGLRLIYFSYDVKMKEKGDIPEGYSVSREKKERFSLILESASTNQTSMYLCASSPPGGETEAFFGQGTRLTVV.

The gene calls are TRBV19 and TRBJ1-1, with 8 nucleotides matching TRBD1. The CDR3 is 14 amino acids. Germline CDR1 reads LNHDA; CDR2 reads SQIVND (reference sequence). V was clipped by 6 bases and J by 6 bases; unmatched bases: 9. The CDR3, as DNA: TGTGCCAGTAGGCTAACAGGGGGAGGAGCTGAAGCTTTCTTT. Its translation: CASRLTGGGAEAFF.

V is TRBV7-9 and J is TRBJ2-2; TRBD2 matches 13 bases. Trimming took 6 bases from V and 2 from J; bases not matched to a gene: 12. Germline V gene data show CDR1 as SEHNR and CDR2 as FQNEAQ (reference sequence). This CDR3 is 19 amino acids long. In DNA, the CDR3 is TGTGCCAGCAGGAATTTCGTCCGGACTAGCGGGAGAAACACCGGGGAGCTGTTTTTT. Amino acid sequence: CASRNFVRTSGRNTGELFF.

In its sample, this clone was seen once. The genes are TRBV20-1 and TRBJ1-4; D is undetermined. Germline V gene sequence: CDR1 DFQATT, CDR2 SNEGSKA (reference sequence). The CDR3 is 14 residues long. Trimming took off 3 bases at V and 8 bases at J, with 16 bases between the two ends. The CDR3 loop is CSASDEGAREKLFF. The CDR3 DNA sequence: TGCAGTGCTAGTGATGAGGGCGCGCGCGAAAAACTGTTTTTT.

This clone showed up just once. The genes are TRBV5-1 and TRBJ2-5, with 7 bases fitting TRBD1. Germline CDR1 reads SGHRS; CDR2 reads YFSETQ. The CDR3 runs 15 residues. V shed 4 bases, J shed 5 bases, and the junction held 11 bases outside the gene matches. This CDR3 is CASSLAQGSGETQYF. The CDR3 DNA reads as TGCGCCAGCAGCCTGGCACAGGGGTCCGGGGAGACCCAGTACTTC.

This clone was observed a single time. The chain is built from TRBV3-1 (or the pseudogene TRBV3-2) and TRBJ1-2; possibly TRBD1 for D (5 bases). The CDR3 totals 13 residues. Looked up from germline, CDR1 is LGHDT and CDR2 is YNNKEL (reference sequence). With 0 bases removed from V and 7 bases from J, the gap between germline ends came to 9 bases. This CDR3 is CASSQEGAPGYTF. The CDR3 nucleotides read TGTGCCAGCAGCCAAGAAGGGGCGCCTGGCTACACCTTC.

This rearrangement joins TRBV15 to TRBJ1-5; 10 bases map to TRBD1. With 4 bases clipped from V and 6 bases from J, the junction kept 6 bases outside the gene matches. This CDR3 comprises 15 residues. Germline lookup yields CDR1 LNHNV and CDR2 YYDKDF (reference sequence). The CDR3 bases are TGTGCCACCAGCACCGACAGGGGGCAAGGTCAGCCCCAGCATTTT. This encodes CATSTDRGQGQPQHF.

The CDR3 loop is CASRGDRGHEQYF. Here the CDR3 DNA reads TGTGCCAGCAGAGGGGACAGGGGCCACGAGCAGTACTTC. The chain joins TRBV6-5 to TRBJ2-7; 10 bases agree with TRBD1. The V gene end was trimmed by 6 bases and the J gene end by 5 bases; junction bases not matched to a gene: 4. Germline values: CDR1 MNHEY, CDR2 SVGAGI. This CDR3 has 13 residues.

The rearrangement joins TRBV6-5 to TRBJ2-2; 8 nucleotides agree with TRBD2. V lost 6 bases and J lost 5; bases outside the gene matches: 5. The CDR3 totals 14 residues. Germline V gene sequence: CDR1 MNHEY, CDR2 SVGAGI. The CDR3 DNA reads as TGTGCCAGCAGAATAGCGGGGTGGACCGGGGAGCTGTTTTTT. This codes for CASRIAGWTGELFF.

V is TRBV7-6 and J is TRBJ1-2, with 7 bases aligning to TRBD1. This CDR3 contains 13 residues. J was trimmed by 5 bases and V by 4 bases; bases with no gene match: 4. The germline gives CDR1 SGHVS, CDR2 FNYEAQ. The CDR3 protein is CASSSDRAYGYTF. The CDR3 region has the DNA TGTGCCAGCAGCTCCGACAGGGCATATGGCTACACCTTC.

V and J are TRBV5-1 and TRBJ1-1; TRBD1 matches 11 bases. This CDR3 has 16 residues. Germline V CDR1 and CDR2: SGHRS, YFSETQ. After removal of 7 bases from V and 0 bases from J, the junction contained 8 bases not matched to a gene. This CDR3 is CASRFGDRGVNTEAFF. The DNA of the CDR3 is TGCGCCAGCCGGTTCGGGGACAGGGGGGTGAACACTGAAGCTTTCTTT.

This chain links TRBV5-6 with TRBJ1-2; weak D call: TRBD1 (5 bases). V was shortened by 0 bases and J by 2 bases, with 17 bases between the two germline ends. CDR3 size: 17 residues. The germline V gene has CDR1 SGHDT and CDR2 YYEEEE. The CDR3 DNA reads TGTGCCAGCAGCTTGGACCCTGCGGGGCCCCTAAACTATGGCTACACCTTC. Its translation is CASSLDPAGPLNYGYTF. Full variable domain (missing parts from reference TRBV5-6 and TRBJ1-2): DAGVTQSPTHLIKTRGQQVTLRCSPKSGHDTVSWYQQALGQGPQFIFQYYEEEERQRGNFPDRFSGHQFPNYSSELNVNALLLGDSALYLCASSLDPAGPLNYGYTFGSGTRLTVV.

The genes are TRBV4-1 and TRBJ1-5; D might be TRBD1 (6 bases). The CDR3 is 17 residues long. From germline, CDR1 is MGHRA and CDR2 YSYEKL. Trimming left V 1 base short and J 0 bases short, with 13 bases between. CDR3 residues: CASSQVAPRGSNQPQHF. The CDR3 DNA reads as TGCGCCAGCAGCCAAGTGGCCCCCAGGGGTAGCAATCAGCCCCAGCATTTT.

The chain is built from TRBV9 and TRBJ2-3, with a possible D match to TRBD2 (6 bases). This CDR3 has 16 residues. CDR1 is SGDLS and CDR2 is YYNGEE in the germline V gene. V gave up 0 bases and J gave up 0 bases, with 11 bases separating them. CDR3 residues: CASSVDGGASTDTQYF. CDR3 nucleotides: TGTGCCAGCAGCGTAGATGGCGGGGCTAGCACAGATACGCAGTATTTT.

This clone showed up just once. The V and J genes are TRBV28 and TRBJ1-1, with D unresolved. The CDR3 is made up of 16 amino acids. CDR1 and CDR2 (germline): MDHEN, SYDVKM. Trimming removed 2 bases from V and 6 bases from J, with 19 bases in between. CDR3 sequence reads: CASSLGVGSGGAEAFF. CDR3 sequence (DNA): TGTGCCAGCAGTTTAGGAGTCGGGAGCGGTGGGGCTGAAGCTTTCTTT.